The TCR beta chain described here comes from a study of blood T cell repertoires in COVID-19. Across the whole study: The origin of the acute and convalescent COVID-19 samples was the United States, Italy and Spain. PBMCs, B-cell-depleted T cells, or T cells were the source of the cDNA or gDNA that made up the material.

In Cohort 3, a recovered donor had either two negative PCRs, clearance, or symptom resolution. Authors' data handling: Amplification with reference gene primers provided the estimates of nucleated cell counts. The method was immunoSEQ multiplex PCR; TCRdb's version includes in-frame clones alone and lacks a portion of them. V and J calls and clone size are as listed in that table; D and trimming were resolved from the DNA. The table includes about 300,000 clones, 89% detected once. The sequence derives from a man aged 60 to 75 who had recovered from COVID-19. Material for sequencing was PBMCs or T cells enriched from blood (not recorded which).

The CDR3 bases are TGTGCCAGTAGTATCCCGGGACAGGGGGCCTATGAGCAGTTCTTC. Its protein is CASSIPGQGAYEQFF. The chain uses TRBV19 and TRBJ2-1; 12 nucleotides match TRBD1. With 3 bases clipped from V and 8 bases from J, the junction kept 5 bases outside the gene matches. CDR1 is LNHDA, CDR2 SQIVND, per germline (reference sequence). The CDR3 covers 15 residues.